This T cell receptor beta chain appears in the sequencing data of a study of CD8 T cells in Susac syndrome. Study-level findings and limits: The number of individuals included in the study's TCR sequencing and HLA analysis was acknowledged as relatively small.

Roughly 0.45 to 1 ug RNA was reverse transcribed with random hexamers. It was immunoSEQ multiplex PCR that amplified TCR beta CDR3 across 54 Vbeta and 13 Jbeta. TCRdb re-called the immunoSEQ multiplex PCR reads through MiXCR, storing one row per CDR3 protein. Of around 150,000 distinct CDR3 sequences listed, around 94% are singletons. As regards this clonotype: Its specificity is not known.

Sequencing was carried out using CD4+ T cells from PBMCs. The TCR sequence derives from a human donor in good health.

CDR3 sequence reads: CASSQAGSYTF. CDR3 DNA sequence: TGTGCCAGCAGCCAAGCTGGGAGTTACACCTTC. This chain links TRBV3-1 with TRBJ1-2; D ambiguous. This CDR3 has 11 amino acids. CDR1 is LGHDT, CDR2 YNNKEL, per germline (reference sequence). V lost 1 base, J lost 11 bases, and 8 bases lay in between.